This TCR beta chain was recovered during a study of CD8 T cells in ankylosing spondylitis. For this clonotype: No antigen is known for it.

Unmatched junction bases numbered 8, after V lost 2 bases and J lost 7 bases. This CDR3 comprises 16 residues. Regarding the study as a whole: Seemingly characteristic of ankylosing spondylitis blood was a TCR beta motif consisting of 7 or 8 highly homologous variants. Researchers report that disease-linked clones proved CD8+ and relatively rare in peripheral blood.

Via MiXCR, TCRdb re-called the 5' RACE reads, giving one row per CDR3 protein. The sample shows roughly 700,000 distinct CDR3 sequences, under 20% of them seen only once. The specimen sequenced was blood, either unsorted or a sorted T cell fraction (not recorded which). The sequence came from a male donor with ankylosing spondylitis. The V and J genes are TRBV12-3 or TRBV12-4 and TRBJ2-3, with 11 bases that match TRBD2. CDR3 bases: TGTGCCAGCAGTTTACAGACTAGCGGGAATTATTATACGCAGTATTTT. Protein product: CASSLQTSGNYYTQYF.